This is a list of T cell receptor beta chains from one sample in a study of T cell repertoires in cytomegalovirus infection. TCRdb re-derived calls from the reads in MiXCR, one entry per CDR3 protein. The table includes hundreds of thousands of distinct CDR3 sequences, 24% detected once. The source material was CD8+ T cells from PBMCs. The receptors shown here come from a human donor in good health (CMV status not recorded). Some clones in this sample may be carry-over from other donors' samples. Both conserved end residues are part of each CDR3. D genes are given only for firm matches. For some rows the clone size is stated as once, few or many, or as a class when expanded; others skip it.

d_call,j_call,v_call,clone_size,cdr3_aa,cdr3_nt
TRBD1,TRBJ1-1,TRBV12-3/TRBV12-4,few,CASSLTGFPFF,TGTGCCAGCAGCCTGACAGGGTTTCCTTTCTTT
.,TRBJ2-2,TRBV28,.,CASSLIRRARPEDTGELFF,TGTGCCAGCAGTTTAATTCGGCGGGCCCGCCCGGAGGACACCGGGGAGCTATTTTTT
.,TRBJ2-7,TRBV7-6,once,CASSFPGTSAYEQYF,TGTGCCAGCAGCTTTCCCGGGACTTCGGCCTACGAGCAGTACTTC
.,TRBJ2-3,TRBV7-2,many,CASRREDTQYF,TGTGCCAGCCGACGCGAGGATACGCAGTATTTT
.,TRBJ1-5,TRBV6-5,.,CASSYTGGSGQPQHF,TGTGCCAGCAGTTACACTGGGGGCTCTGGTCAGCCCCAGCATTTT
.,TRBJ1-5,TRBV10-3,many,CATCQSSGVNQPQHF,TGTGCCACATGCCAAAGTTCAGGGGTGAATCAGCCCCAGCATTTT
TRBD2,TRBJ2-5,TRBV19,many,CASSPGLALQETQYF,TGTGCCAGTAGTCCCGGACTAGCCCTACAAGAGACCCAGTACTTC
.,TRBJ2-1,TRBV10-3,.,CAISVVSNEQFF,TGTGCCATCAGTGTCGTTTCCAATGAGCAGTTCTTC
.,TRBJ1-5,TRBV7-6,many,CASSPEFSNQPQHF,TGTGCCAGCAGCCCCGAGTTTAGCAATCAGCCCCAGCATTTT
.,TRBJ1-2,TRBV4-3,few,CASSQGRGISGYTF,TGCGCCAGCAGCCAAGGTCGGGGGATAAGCGGCTACACCTTC
TRBD2,TRBJ2-1,TRBV6-5,.,CASSSGSGADGDEQFF,TGTGCCAGCAGTTCCGGTAGCGGGGCTGATGGGGATGAGCAGTTCTTC
TRBD2,TRBJ2-1,TRBV11-1,many,CASSLLAGGSNEQFF,TGTGCCAGCAGCTTACTAGCGGGGGGGAGCAATGAGCAGTTCTTC
.,TRBJ1-1,TRBV19,.,CASSPSGQLNTEAFF,TGTGCCAGTAGTCCCTCCGGACAACTGAACACTGAAGCTTTCTTT
.,TRBJ2-2,TRBV6-5,.,CASQGFVGTGELFF,TGTGCCAGCCAGGGTTTCGTCGGGACCGGGGAGCTGTTTTTT
.,TRBJ2-7,TRBV14,.,CASSQGGGLSPEQYF,TGTGCCAGCAGCCAAGGGGGGGGGCTAAGCCCCGAGCAGTACTTC
.,TRBJ2-7,TRBV12-3/TRBV12-4,many,CASSFSSGSYEQYF,TGTGCCAGCAGTTTCAGTAGCGGATCCTACGAGCAGTACTTC
.,TRBJ2-2,TRBV6-5,.,CASSYDPINTGELFF,TGTGCCAGCAGTTACGACCCTATTAACACCGGGGAGCTGTTTTTT
.,TRBJ1-6,TRBV6-5,.,CASSPFNRNSPLHF,TGTGCCAGCAGCCCCTTCAACAGGAATTCACCCCTCCACTTT
.,TRBJ1-5,TRBV7-6,.,CASSAQNQPQHF,TGTGCCAGCAGCGCACAAAATCAGCCCCAGCATTTT
.,TRBJ1-5,TRBV7-6,.,CASSFYPGQDNQPQHF,TGTGCCAGCAGCTTTTATCCTGGACAAGACAATCAGCCCCAGCATTTT
.,TRBJ2-7,TRBV7-8,few,CASSLIGTYEQYF,TGTGCCAGCAGCTTAATCGGGACCTACGAGCAGTACTTC
.,TRBJ2-3,TRBV6-6,few,CASSYGTASTDTQYF,TGTGCCAGCAGTTACGGGACCGCTAGCACAGATACGCAGTATTTT
TRBD2,TRBJ2-1,TRBV6-5,many,CASRGAGGPELYEQFF,TGTGCCAGCAGAGGAGCGGGGGGGCCCGAACTCTATGAGCAGTTCTTC
.,TRBJ1-1,TRBV7-3,many,CASSLIDGIEAFF,TGTGCCAGCAGCTTAATCGATGGGATCGAAGCTTTCTTT
TRBD1,TRBJ1-4,TRBV7-9,many,CASSLTGGEGNEKLFF,TGTGCCAGCAGCCTGACAGGGGGCGAGGGTAATGAAAAACTGTTTTTT
.,TRBJ1-2,TRBV7-9,once,CVSSSRAGIYGYTF,TGTGTCAGCAGCTCTCGGGCCGGTATCTATGGCTACACCTTC
TRBD1,TRBJ1-2,TRBV25-1,many,CASSEGTGWNGYTF,TGTGCCAGCAGTGAAGGGACAGGGTGGAATGGCTACACCTTC
TRBD1,TRBJ1-6,TRBV2,many,CASRGTDYNSPLHF,TGTGCCAGCAGGGGGACAGACTATAATTCACCCCTCCACTTT
.,TRBJ1-2,TRBV12-5,many,CASGLQSYYGYTF,TGTGCTAGTGGTTTGCAGTCTTACTATGGCTACACCTTC